This T cell receptor (beta chain) is drawn from a study of T-cell reconstitution after alpha-beta-depleted transplantation in children. The germline V and J ends were trimmed by 3 bases and 4 bases, with 10 bases remaining between them. The CDR3 is 14 amino acids. Preparing the TCRbeta library involved the use of unique molecular identifiers. TCRdb recomputed calls from the PCR reads with MiXCR, one row per CDR3 protein. The sample lists about 980,000 distinct CDR3 sequences, roughly 29% occurring once. This clonotype showed up just a few times. What it binds is unknown. Points from the study as a whole: Reportedly, alpha-beta T cells present about two months post-transplant originated from several hundred expanded clones of graft origin. One year after transplant, T-cell counts and diversity came mostly from newly produced T cells. The high TCRbeta diversity at day 60 in some patients came from surviving recipient T cells and thymic progenitors.

The rearrangement uses TRBV12-3 or TRBV12-4 and TRBJ2-1, with D hard to call. The material was PBMCs, mostly from graft donor cells, obtained 360 days after TCRalphabeta/CD19-depleted stem cell transplant. The clonotype was recovered from a boy in the first two years of life who had a stem cell transplant for SCID, so the T cells may come from the graft donor. This CDR3 is CASSFPPGYNEQFF. The CDR3 bases are TGTGCCAGCAGTTTCCCCCCAGGTTACAATGAGCAGTTCTTC.